The present TCR beta chain was sequenced within a study of blood T cell repertoires in COVID-19. Overall study: Samples came from the United States, Italy and Spain, spanning acute and convalescent COVID-19. Sources were T cells, B-cell-depleted T cells, or PBMCs; the material itself was cDNA or gDNA.

This CDR3 spans 14 amino acids. Trimming shortened V by 1 base and J by 1 base, and 5 bases separated the two germline ends. The germline gives CDR1 SGHRS, CDR2 YFSETQ. As processed by the authors: Estimates of nucleated cell counts were drawn from the amplification of reference gene primers. Libraries were prepared by immunoSEQ multiplex PCR; TCRdb keeps only in-frame clonotypes and omits some of them. V and J calls and clone size are those listed in that table; D and trimming were worked out from the DNA. The sample holds about 75,000 clones, around 74% seen once. Sequencing input: peripheral blood. The chain employs TRBV5-1 and TRBJ2-2, with no clear D. This receptor was taken from a human donor with acute or convalescent COVID-19. The donor label of this sample is uncertain. CDR3 sequence (DNA): TGCGCCAGCAGCTTGATCAAGAACACCGGGGAGCTGTTTTTT. It codes for CASSLIKNTGELFF.